The 29 T cell receptor beta chains in this list originate from one sample, sequenced in a study of blood T cell repertoires in COVID-19. The protocol was immunoSEQ multiplex PCR, while the TCRdb copy is restricted to in-frame clones and leaves out a portion. The data contain approximately 49,000 clones, 84% of them seen just once; the ten biggest clones take up 1.5% to 2%. Sequencing used peripheral blood. The receptors were gathered from a man over 45 with acute or convalescent COVID-19.

V is TRBV7-2 and J is TRBJ1-2, with TRBD1 identical over 9 bases. CDR3 size: 15 residues. Germline V gives CDR1 SGHTA, CDR2 FQGNSA. V was clipped by 1 base and J by 4 bases; unmatched bases: 4. The CDR3 spells CASSLDRGPAYGYTF. As DNA, the CDR3 is TGTGCCAGCAGCTTAGACAGGGGGCCGGCCTATGGCTACACCTTC.

CDR3 residues: CASSYPAIPGLRAGELFF. DNA of the CDR3: TGTGCCAGCAGTTACCCAGCAATTCCGGGACTTAGGGCCGGGGAGCTGTTTTTT. V usage is TRBV6-2 or TRBV6-3 and J usage is TRBJ2-2, with a possible D match to TRBD2 (6 bases). The germline CDR1 and CDR2 sequences are MNHEY and SVGEGT. Trimming cost V 2 bases and J 6 bases, with 22 bases left between them. The CDR3 sequence is 18 residues long.

The chain joins TRBV6-5 to TRBJ2-2; 7 bases map to TRBD1. CDR1 and CDR2 from the germline V gene are MNHEY and SVGAGI. The CDR3 extends over 15 amino acids. After removal of 3 bases from V and 3 bases from J, the junction contained 4 bases not matched to a gene. The CDR3 DNA reads TGTGCCAGCAGTTATGGGGACAGAGACACCGGGGAGCTGTTTTTT. This sequence encodes CASSYGDRDTGELFF.

The chain employs TRBV6-2 or TRBV6-3 and TRBJ2-1; 9 bases map to TRBD1. J lost 6 bases, V lost 6 bases, and 9 bases had no gene match. The CDR3 has 15 amino acids. Germline CDR1 MNHEY, CDR2 SVGEGT. CDR3 amino acids: CASSPQGAYGNEQFF. For the CDR3, the DNA is TGTGCCAGCAGCCCACAGGGGGCGTATGGCAATGAGCAGTTCTTC.

The chain combines TRBV7-9 with TRBJ1-4; 7 bases fit TRBD1. V lost 9 bases, J lost 6 bases, and 13 bases stayed unmatched. The CDR3 contains 15 residues. Per the germline V gene, CDR1 is SEHNR and CDR2 is FQNEAQ (reference sequence). CDR3 nucleotide sequence: TGTGCCAGTAGGGACAGAGGATTTCGCGATGAAAAACTGTTTTTT. It yields the protein CASRDRGFRDEKLFF.

This clone was found once. The V call is TRBV6-2 or TRBV6-3, the J call TRBJ2-7; D might be TRBD2 (5 bases). Germline assignment: CDR1 MNHEY and CDR2 SVGEGT. The germline V and J ends were trimmed by 2 bases and 0 bases, with 8 bases remaining between them. The CDR3 has 14 residues. Here the CDR3 reads CASSYGSGSYEQYF. CDR3 DNA: TGTGCCAGCAGTTACGGCAGCGGCTCCTACGAGCAGTACTTC.

The CDR3 sequence: CASSQGGTSFTYEQYF. The CDR3 region has the DNA TGCGCCAGCAGCCAAGGCGGGACTAGCTTTACCTACGAGCAGTACTTC. The V and J genes are TRBV4-1 and TRBJ2-7, with 9 bases lining up with TRBD2. There are 16 residues in the CDR3. V shed 1 base and J 2 bases; nucleotides not matched to a gene: 6. Germline V lookup: CDR1 MGHRA, CDR2 YSYEKL.

The chain has TRBV28 and TRBJ1-3; a possible D gene is TRBD1 (5 bases). Trimming stripped 5 bases from V and 3 bases from J, with 11 bases between. Germline V gene data show CDR1 as MDHEN and CDR2 as SYDVKM. This CDR3 has 14 amino acids. In nucleotides, the CDR3 is TGTGCCAGCAGTCGTCAGGGCAGTGGAAACACCATATATTTT. This translates into CASSRQGSGNTIYF.

The chain has TRBV27 and TRBJ2-1; no clear D gene. Trimming stripped 4 bases from V and 4 bases from J, with 17 bases between. This CDR3 comprises 16 residues. The germline CDR1 and CDR2 sequences are MNHEY and SMNVEV (reference sequence). CDR3 sequence reads: CASSSLMGRNYNEQFF. CDR3 nucleotide sequence: TGTGCCAGCAGTTCCCTCATGGGCAGGAATTACAATGAGCAGTTCTTC.

CDR3 nucleotide sequence: TGTGCCAGCAGCTTCAGACAGGCTGGCTACACCTTC. This translates into CASSFRQAGYTF. The V call is TRBV5-6, the J call TRBJ1-2, with TRBD1 as a possible D gene (6 bases). Trimming stripped 2 bases from V and 7 bases from J, with 9 bases between. The V gene's germline CDR1 is SGHDT and CDR2 YYEEEE. The CDR3 is 12 amino acids.

The J gene is TRBJ1-2, the V gene TRBV15; perhaps TRBD1 as D (6 bases). Germline values: CDR1 LNHNV, CDR2 YYDKDF (reference sequence). V shed 5 bases and J shed 2 bases, with 9 bases lying between them. The CDR3 loop spans 13 amino acids. This CDR3 reads CATSRDINYGYTF. The DNA for the CDR3 is TGTGCCACCAGCCGGGACATCAACTATGGCTACACCTTC.

CDR3 residues: CASSPSGTGKSDTQYF. As DNA, the CDR3 is TGTGCCAGCAGTCCTTCCGGGACAGGGAAATCGGATACGCAGTATTTT. This chain links TRBV28 with TRBJ2-3; 9 nucleotides line up with TRBD1. The CDR3 is 16 residues long. The V gene end was trimmed by 5 bases and the J gene end by 6 bases; junction bases not matched to a gene: 12. Per the germline V gene, CDR1 is MDHEN and CDR2 is SYDVKM.

This sequence joins TRBV27 and TRBJ1-6; D call uncertain. This CDR3 is 15 amino acids long. The V end lost 2 bases, the J end lost 7 bases, and 12 bases lay between the germline ends. The germline CDR1 and CDR2 sequences are MNHEY and SMNVEV (reference sequence). The CDR3 loop is CASSLGGGVNSPLHF. CDR3 coding DNA: TGTGCCAGCAGTTTAGGTGGCGGAGTAAATTCACCCCTCCACTTT.

V gene TRBV24-1 combines with J gene TRBJ2-7, with TRBD2 identical over 13 bases. Germline CDR1 reads KGHDR; CDR2 reads SFDVKD. The CDR3 runs to 15 residues. J lost 3 bases, V lost 4 bases, and 2 bases had no gene match. The CDR3 loop is CATSEGLAGSYEQYF. Written as DNA, the CDR3 is TGTGCCACCAGTGAGGGACTAGCGGGAAGCTACGAGCAGTACTTC.

The J gene is TRBJ1-4, the V gene TRBV28, with no clear D. Trimming shortened V by 7 bases and J by 8 bases, and 23 bases separated the two germline ends. The CDR3 is made up of 16 amino acids. In germline, CDR1 is MDHEN, CDR2 SYDVKM. The DNA of the CDR3 is TGTGCCAGCACCTCACCCTCATCCTCTTACGGGGAAAAACTGTTTTTT. Protein product: CASTSPSSSYGEKLFF.

This chain joins TRBV18 and TRBJ1-4, with a tentative D call TRBD1 (5 bases). V was pared by 4 bases and J by 0 bases, with 15 bases between. CDR3 size: 17 residues. CDR1 and CDR2 from the germline V gene are KGHSH and LQKENI. Here the CDR3 reads CASSRRGEPATNEKLFF. The CDR3 nucleotides read TGTGCCAGCTCACGCCGGGGGGAGCCTGCAACTAATGAAAAACTGTTTTTT.

The chain couples TRBV6-5 to TRBJ1-2, with D unresolved. The germline V gene encodes CDR1 MNHEY and CDR2 SVGAGI. V lost 4 bases and J lost 2, with 14 bases in between. This CDR3 spans 15 amino acids. CDR3 nucleotide sequence: TGTGCCAGCAGTTTGCGGTGGACGGGAAACTATGGCTACACCTTC. It specifies CASSLRWTGNYGYTF.

The chain has TRBV19 and TRBJ2-7; D perhaps matches TRBD2 (7 bases). V was shortened by 8 bases and J by 3 bases, with 14 bases between the two germline ends. This CDR3 is built from 13 residues. The V gene's germline CDR1 is LNHDA and CDR2 SQIVND (reference sequence). Written as DNA, the CDR3 is TGTGCCAGTGCAGGGGACTACAACTACGAGCAGTACTTC. Its translation is CASAGDYNYEQYF.

The CDR3 DNA reads as TGTGCCAGCAGCTCCCTAGCGGGGGTAATTGAGACCCAGTACTTC. Protein: CASSSLAGVIETQYF. The chain recombines TRBV11-2 with TRBJ2-5; 10 nucleotides match TRBD2. CDR3 size: 15 residues. CDR1 and CDR2 (germline): SGHAT, FQNNGV. Trimming cost V 4 bases and J 5 bases; bases outside gene matches: 7.

The chain recombines TRBV6-2 or TRBV6-3 with TRBJ2-1, with TRBD2 matching over 16 bases. V lost 5 bases, J lost 4 bases, and 2 bases stayed unmatched. From germline, CDR1 is MNHEY and CDR2 SVGEGT. The CDR3 extends over 16 amino acids. In nucleotides, the CDR3 is TGTGCCAGCAGTCCGGGACTAGCGGGGGGGTACAATGAGCAGTTCTTC. It yields the protein CASSPGLAGGYNEQFF.

The chain has TRBV14 and TRBJ2-2; tentative D call: TRBD1 (6 bases). The germline CDR1 and CDR2 sequences are SGHDN and FVKESK. V lost 2 bases and J 6 bases, leaving 16 bases between the germline ends. This CDR3 is 16 amino acids long. The CDR3 DNA reads TGTGCCAGCAGCCAATTATACAGGGCGCGCCCCGGGGAGCTGTTTTTT. This codes for CASSQLYRARPGELFF.

The rearrangement links TRBV19 to TRBJ2-6, with a possible D match to TRBD1 (6 bases). The germline V gene has CDR1 LNHDA and CDR2 SQIVND (reference sequence). V lost 6 bases and J lost 1, with 13 bases in between. The CDR3 extends over 16 amino acids. CDR3 residues: CASRGRGLSGANVLTF. Here the CDR3 DNA reads TGTGCCAGTAGGGGCAGGGGCCTTTCTGGGGCCAACGTCCTGACTTTC.

The chain carries TRBV9 and TRBJ2-5; possibly TRBD1 for D (6 bases). Germline V CDR1 and CDR2: SGDLS, YYNGEE. This CDR3 contains 18 residues. V lost 3 bases, J lost 5 bases, and 26 bases lay in between. The CDR3 sequence is CASSEDPGTLQRGETQYF. The CDR3 nucleotides read TGTGCCAGCAGCGAGGACCCCGGGACGCTTCAGAGGGGGGAGACCCAGTACTTC.

The J gene is TRBJ2-1, the V gene TRBV29-1; D is unclear. Trimming shortened V by 6 bases and J by 7 bases, and 16 bases separated the two germline ends. The CDR3 length is 13 residues. The germline V gene has CDR1 SQVTM and CDR2 ANQGSEA. The CDR3 DNA sequence: TGCAGCGTCCGGCGGCTCTCTGGGAATGAGCAGTTCTTC. Translating gives CSVRRLSGNEQFF.

The chain combines TRBV7-9 with TRBJ1-2, with D hard to call. The CDR3 totals 14 residues. V was shortened by 5 bases and J by 3 bases, with 13 bases between the two germline ends. Germline values: CDR1 SEHNR, CDR2 FQNEAQ (reference sequence). This CDR3 reads CASSPMEVYYGYTF. As DNA, the CDR3 is TGTGCCAGCAGCCCGATGGAGGTCTACTATGGCTACACCTTC.

J is TRBJ1-3 and V is TRBV2; 10 nucleotides align to TRBD1. Per germline, CDR1 SNHLY and CDR2 FYNNEI. V gave up 5 bases and J gave up 4 bases; unmatched junction bases: 5. This CDR3 contains 15 residues. CDR3 sequence reads: CASSQGQGIGNTIYF. The CDR3 coding sequence is TGTGCCAGCAGTCAGGGACAGGGGATCGGAAACACCATATATTTT.

CDR3 sequence reads: CAIAPVNTGELFF. CDR3 DNA: TGTGCCATCGCCCCAGTTAACACCGGGGAGCTGTTTTTT. V and J are TRBV10-3 and TRBJ2-2; D gene ambiguous. This CDR3 region has 13 residues. Germline values: CDR1 ENHRY, CDR2 SYGVKD. V was trimmed by 8 bases and J by 2 bases, leaving 9 bases between them.

The chain combines TRBV6-2 or TRBV6-3 with TRBJ2-5, with 7 bases aligning to TRBD2. The CDR3 consists of 15 residues. The ends lost 0 bases at V and 2 bases at J; junction bases unmatched: 3. Germline-derived CDR1 and CDR2 are MNHEY and SVGEGT. In DNA, the CDR3 is TGTGCCAGCAGTTACTCTGGCGGGGGTCAAGAGACCCAGTACTTC. Translating gives CASSYSGGGQETQYF.

This clone was seen more than once but under ten times. The chain is built from TRBV6-2 or TRBV6-3 and TRBJ2-3, with TRBD2 matching over 12 bases. This CDR3 comprises 19 residues. V shed 0 bases and J 0 bases; nucleotides not matched to a gene: 7. Per germline, CDR1 MNHEY and CDR2 SVGEGT. The CDR3 nucleotides read TGTGCCAGCAGTTACTCGACTAGCGGGGGACCCCTGAGCACAGATACGCAGTATTTT. It codes for CASSYSTSGGPLSTDTQYF.